This entry lists 22 T cell receptor beta chains sequenced from one sample in a study of control samples from healthy donors and cancer patients. Sequenced by immunoSEQ multiplex PCR; TCRdb stores in-frame clones only, minus some. The sample contains roughly 120,000 clones, about nine tenths of which appear only once. Material: blood. These receptor sequences come from a woman younger than 30 in good health.

The V call is TRBV15, the J call TRBJ2-7; perhaps TRBD1 as D (6 bases). Germline loops: CDR1 LNHNV, CDR2 YYDKDF (reference sequence). The V gene lost 6 bases and the J gene lost 0 bases, with 9 bases spanning the gap. This CDR3 spans 13 amino acids. The CDR3 DNA reads as TGTGCCACCAGGACAGGAGACTCCTACGAGCAGTACTTC. It is translated as CATRTGDSYEQYF.

The genes are TRBV20-1 and TRBJ1-2, with D uncertain. V dropped 3 bases and J dropped 7 bases, with 15 bases sitting between them. There are 13 residues in the CDR3. CDR1 is DFQATT, CDR2 SNEGSKA, per germline (reference sequence). The DNA for the CDR3 is TGCAGTGCTAGTGAAGGGAACTTAGGTGGCTACACCTTC. This codes for CSASEGNLGGYTF.

The chain carries TRBV5-8 and TRBJ1-6, with D unresolved. Germline CDR1 SGHTS, CDR2 YDEGEE. CDR3 length equals 14 residues. V lost 3 bases and J 7 bases, leaving 11 bases between the germline ends. The DNA of the CDR3 is TGTGCCAGCAGCTCGGACCGAGGCAATTCACCCCTCCACTTT. It specifies CASSSDRGNSPLHF.

The CDR3 region is CATSRTSTAYEQYF. CDR3 sequence (DNA): TGTGCCACCAGCAGGACTAGTACCGCCTACGAGCAGTACTTC. The chain links TRBV15 to TRBJ2-7; tentatively, D is TRBD2 (6 bases). V was cut by 3 bases and J by 2 bases, with 11 bases left in between. The CDR3 extends over 14 amino acids. Germline lookup yields CDR1 LNHNV and CDR2 YYDKDF (reference sequence).

With respect to this clone: This sample also contains other DNA sequences that code for the same CDR3. The chain uses TRBV6-5 and TRBJ1-1; TRBD1 might be the D (6 bases). V was clipped by 2 bases and J by 5 bases, with 9 bases between them. CDR1 MNHEY and CDR2 SVGAGI come from the germline V gene. This CDR3 spans 13 amino acids. The CDR3 DNA reads as TGTGCCAGCAGTTACAGAGGGGGGACTGAAGCTTTCTTT. Amino acids: CASSYRGGTEAFF.

The chain combines TRBV5-5 with TRBJ1-2; no clear D. Trimming shortened V by 0 bases and J by 4 bases, and 7 bases separated the two germline ends. From germline, CDR1 is SGHKS and CDR2 YYEKEE (reference sequence). CDR3 length: 13 residues. The CDR3 DNA reads TGTGCCAGCAGCTTGGCAGGACCCTATGGCTACACCTTC. It encodes CASSLAGPYGYTF.

The rearrangement links TRBV7-8 to TRBJ2-3; 7 positions agree with TRBD2. V was pared by 3 bases and J by 2 bases, with 5 bases of the junction left unmatched. The CDR3 spans 15 residues. Per germline, CDR1 SGHVS and CDR2 FQNEAQ. The CDR3 DNA reads as TGTGCCAGCAGCTTGGGGACTACGCACACAGATACGCAGTATTTT. Its translation: CASSLGTTHTDTQYF. Filled out from reference TRBV7-8 and TRBJ2-3, the complete variable domain reads GAGVSQSPRYKVAKRGQDVALRCDPISGHVSLFWYQQALGQGPEFLTYFQNEAQLDKSGLPSDRFFAERPEGSVSTLKIQRTQQEDSAVYLCASSLGTTHTDTQYFGPGTRLTVL.

The chain is built from TRBV24-1 and TRBJ1-2; D perhaps matches TRBD1 (6 bases). CDR1 and CDR2 from the germline V gene are KGHDR and SFDVKD. Trimming shortened V by 4 bases and J by 3 bases, and 11 bases separated the two germline ends. The CDR3 runs 14 residues. The CDR3 bases are TGTGCCACCAGTGAAACCGGGACATACTATGGCTACACCTTC. It specifies CATSETGTYYGYTF.

This chain joins TRBV2 and TRBJ2-3; TRBD1 is a possible D gene (5 bases). Trimming took 0 bases from V and 6 from J, leaving 19 bases between them. CDR3 size: 17 residues. Germline values: CDR1 SNHLY, CDR2 FYNNEI. CDR3 protein: CASSEASGYRSVDTQYF. CDR3 DNA: TGTGCCAGCAGTGAAGCGTCAGGGTATAGGAGTGTCGATACGCAGTATTTT.

The genes are TRBV5-1 and TRBJ1-2; D may be TRBD1 (6 bases). V was pared by 6 bases and J by 5 bases, with 17 bases between. The CDR3 has 14 amino acids. CDR1 and CDR2 from the germline V gene are SGHRS and YFSETQ. The CDR3 DNA sequence: TGCGCCAGCAACCCGGGGAGACAGGAATATGGCTACACCTTC. As protein: CASNPGRQEYGYTF. Supplemented by reference TRBV5-1 and TRBJ1-2, the full variable domain reads KAGVTQTPRYLIKTRGQQVTLSCSPISGHRSVSWYQQTPGQGLQFLFEYFSETQRNKGNFPGRFSGRQFSNSRSEMNVSTLELGDSALYLCASNPGRQEYGYTFGSGTRLTVV.

This rearrangement joins TRBV28 to TRBJ1-3; 11 positions match TRBD1. V trimming: 3 bases; J trimming: 2 bases; junction bases outside the gene matches: 9. Germline loops: CDR1 MDHEN, CDR2 SYDVKM. The CDR3 runs to 18 residues. The CDR3 DNA reads TGTGCCAGCAGTTTCCGGGACAGGGGGTTCTTGACTGGAAACACCATATATTTT. Translation: CASSFRDRGFLTGNTIYF.

The chain links TRBV5-1 to TRBJ1-2, with D unclear. This CDR3 comprises 15 residues. Germline lookup yields CDR1 SGHRS and CDR2 YFSETQ. Between the trimmed V and J ends, which lost 0 bases and 0 bases, there was a span of 9 bases. CDR3 loop: CASSLGSGANYGYTF. CDR3 nucleotides: TGCGCCAGCAGCTTGGGTTCCGGGGCTAACTATGGCTACACCTTC.

The CDR3 bases are TGTGCCAGCCGAAGACGGGGGGCAGGAGACACTGAAGCTTTCTTT. As protein: CASRRRGAGDTEAFF. This chain uses TRBV7-9 with TRBJ1-1; TRBD1 might be the D (6 bases). The ends were cut back, 8 bases at V and 3 bases at J, with 19 bases in the middle. Germline V lookup: CDR1 SEHNR, CDR2 FQNEAQ (reference sequence). CDR3 length: 15 amino acids.

The J gene is TRBJ1-4, the V gene TRBV5-6; perhaps TRBD1 as D (5 bases). This CDR3 spans 18 amino acids. From germline, CDR1 is SGHDT and CDR2 YYEEEE. V was clipped by 5 bases and J by 8 bases, with 28 bases between them. The CDR3 here is CASRRQGELRTGIEKLFF. The CDR3 nucleotides read TGTGCCAGCAGAAGGCAGGGTGAGTTAAGGACCGGAATCGAAAAACTGTTTTTT.

The chain has TRBV7-2 and TRBJ1-2; D not certain. The V and J ends lost 6 bases and 3 bases respectively, with 8 bases between them. CDR1 SGHTA and CDR2 FQGNSA come from the germline V gene. The CDR3 spans 12 residues. In DNA form, the CDR3 reads TGTGCCAGCAGTCGGGAAGACTATGGCTACACCTTC. Its protein is CASSREDYGYTF.

This clone was seen just once. The chain uses TRBV2 and TRBJ1-1; 11 bases align to TRBD1. The CDR3 has 14 residues. Per germline, CDR1 SNHLY and CDR2 FYNNEI. Losses at the gene ends were 6 bases for V and 3 bases for J; bases not matched to a gene: 3. For the CDR3, the DNA is TGTGCCAGCAGGGGACAGGGGGACTACACTGAAGCTTTCTTT. Encoded protein: CASRGQGDYTEAFF. Full variable domain (outside the CDR3, taken from reference TRBV2 and TRBJ1-1): EPEVTQTPSHQVTQMGQEVILRCVPISNHLYFYWYRQILGQKVEFLVSFYNNEISEKSEIFDDQFSVERPDGSNFTLKIRSTKLEDSAMYFCASRGQGDYTEAFFGQGTRLTVV.

V and J are TRBV9 and TRBJ2-5, with TRBD2 matching over 10 bases. V shed 4 bases and J 3 bases; nucleotides not matched to a gene: 6. The CDR3 extends over 15 amino acids. Germline V gene sequence: CDR1 SGDLS, CDR2 YYNGEE. DNA of the CDR3: TGTGCCAGCAGCCCTAGCGGGGGCTTGAAAGAGACCCAGTACTTC. This sequence encodes CASSPSGGLKETQYF. Together with reference TRBV9 and TRBJ2-5, the CDR3 gives the full variable domain: DSGVTQTPKHLITATGQRVTLRCSPRSGDLSVYWYQQSLDQGLQFLIQYYNGEERAKGNILERFSAQQFPDLHSELNLSSLELGDSALYFCASSPSGGLKETQYFGPGTRLLVL.

The chain has TRBV19 and TRBJ2-7, with 9 nucleotides matching TRBD1. This CDR3 is 14 amino acids long. Germline V gene lookup returns CDR1 LNHDA and CDR2 SQIVND (reference sequence). The V and J ends lost 6 bases and 6 bases, in that order; junction bases with no gene match: 9. CDR3 in amino acids: CASRTTGGLGEQYF. Here the CDR3 DNA reads TGTGCCAGTAGAACCACAGGGGGCCTTGGCGAGCAGTACTTC.

J is TRBJ1-1 and V is TRBV28; maybe TRBD1 (5 bases). The germline gives CDR1 MDHEN, CDR2 SYDVKM. V was cut by 6 bases and J by 10 bases, with 12 bases left in between. The CDR3 runs to 11 residues. CDR3 loop: CASRGQFGAFF. Written as DNA, the CDR3 is TGTGCCAGCAGAGGACAATTCGGAGCTTTCTTT.

V and J are TRBV18 and TRBJ1-5, with 10 bases fitting TRBD1. With 4 bases clipped from V and 5 bases from J, the junction kept 11 bases outside the gene matches. CDR1 and CDR2 (germline): KGHSH, LQKENI. This CDR3 has 17 amino acids. The CDR3 sequence is CASSRTSGTGDHQPQHF. The CDR3, as DNA: TGTGCCAGCTCACGGACTTCCGGGACAGGGGATCATCAGCCCCAGCATTTT.

This clone was found once. V usage is TRBV7-2 and J usage is TRBJ2-1; 11 positions agree with TRBD1. Germline V gene sequence: CDR1 SGHTA, CDR2 FQGNSA. There are 16 residues in the CDR3. The V segment lost 1 base and the J segment 7 bases; nucleotides outside the gene matches: 6. The CDR3, as DNA: TGTGCCAGCAGCTTAGATGGGACAGGGGGAGGGAATGAGCAGTTCTTC. Protein product: CASSLDGTGGGNEQFF. Drawing the rest from reference TRBV7-2 and TRBJ2-1, the complete variable domain is GAGVSQSPSNKVTEKGKDVELRCDPISGHTALYWYRQSLGQGLEFLIYFQGNSAPDKSGLPSDRFSAERTGGSVSTLTIQRTQQEDSAVYLCASSLDGTGGGNEQFFGPGTRLTVL.

This clone was counted between two and nine times. V and J are TRBV7-2 and TRBJ2-1; D remains unclear. This CDR3 has 14 amino acids. Trimming removed 1 base at V and 7 bases at J, with 11 bases between. CDR1 and CDR2 from the germline V gene are SGHTA and FQGNSA. DNA of the CDR3: TGTGCCAGCAGCTTAGTCGAATGGGGAAATGAGCAGTTCTTC. Translated: CASSLVEWGNEQFF. Filled out from reference TRBV7-2 and TRBJ2-1, the complete variable domain reads GAGVSQSPSNKVTEKGKDVELRCDPISGHTALYWYRQSLGQGLEFLIYFQGNSAPDKSGLPSDRFSAERTGGSVSTLTIQRTQQEDSAVYLCASSLVEWGNEQFFGPGTRLTVL.